A single sample is the source of the 11 T cell receptor beta chains below, sequenced in a study of metastatic and nonmetastatic thyroid tumors. TCRdb reprocessed the PCR reads via MiXCR. The table has about 30,000 clones, 35% seen once; the top ten hold 22%. Patients were all untreated before their thyroid surgery. The material sequenced was tumor tissue. These receptors all stem from a female donor with papillary thyroid cancer or a benign thyroid nodule (not recorded which). Some clones in this sample may be carry-over from other donors' samples.

This chain connects TRBV5-1 to TRBJ2-7; TRBD1 agrees at 7 bases. The germline V gene has CDR1 SGHRS and CDR2 YFSETQ. The CDR3 spans 14 residues. Trimming cost V 3 bases and J 4 bases; bases outside gene matches: 7. CDR3 coding DNA: TGCGCCAGCAGCTACCGGGACAGAGGATACGAGCAGTACTTC. Its translation: CASSYRDRGYEQYF.

The chain joins TRBV28 to TRBJ2-1; the match to TRBD2 covers 8 bases. After removal of 4 bases from V and 5 bases from J, the junction contained 7 bases not matched to a gene. The CDR3 is made up of 15 amino acids. The V gene's germline CDR1 is MDHEN and CDR2 SYDVKM. The CDR3 sequence: CASSSGTSKDNEQFF. The CDR3 DNA follows: TGTGCCAGCAGTTCGGGGACTAGTAAGGACAATGAGCAGTTCTTC.

This clone appeared once. The chain has TRBV6-2 or TRBV6-3 and TRBJ2-4, with 7 bases lining up with TRBD1. The CDR3 has 15 amino acids. The germline gives CDR1 MNHEY, CDR2 SVGEGT. V gave up 6 bases and J gave up 8 bases; unmatched junction bases: 13. CDR3 loop: CASRPRGTAKDIQYF. CDR3 nucleotide sequence: TGTGCCAGCAGACCGAGAGGGACAGCGAAGGACATTCAGTACTTC.

The V gene is TRBV6-6, the J gene TRBJ2-5; D gene unclear. The CDR3 totals 16 residues. Looked up from germline, CDR1 is MNHNY and CDR2 is SVGAGI (reference sequence). V was pared by 3 bases and J by 5 bases, with 19 bases between. The CDR3 nucleotides are TGTGCCAGCAGTTATGATCTCGGGTCGACTGGGGAGACCCAGTACTTC. Its protein product is CASSYDLGSTGETQYF.

In this sample, this clone turned up a few times. The rearrangement uses TRBV20-1 and TRBJ2-3; D is possibly TRBD1 (6 bases). The CDR3 consists of 14 residues. The V gene's germline CDR1 is DFQATT and CDR2 SNEGSKA (reference sequence). V was cut by 4 bases and J by 4 bases, with 15 bases left in between. The CDR3 spells CSAIRGGRADTQYF. In nucleotides, the CDR3 is TGCAGTGCTATCAGAGGGGGAAGGGCAGATACGCAGTATTTT.

In its sample, this clone was seen a few times. This rearrangement joins TRBV6-6 to TRBJ1-5; D gene uncertain. V was shortened by 2 bases and J by 3 bases, with 14 bases between the two germline ends. Germline V gene data show CDR1 as MNHNY and CDR2 as SVGAGI (reference sequence). This CDR3 is 16 amino acids long. The CDR3 reads CASSYGTWQTNQPQHF. DNA for the CDR3: TGTGCCAGCAGTTACGGCACATGGCAGACCAATCAGCCCCAGCATTTT.

V usage is TRBV28 and J usage is TRBJ1-6; 8 positions match TRBD1. V was clipped by 5 bases and J by 6 bases; unmatched bases: 9. Germline values: CDR1 MDHEN, CDR2 SYDVKM. This CDR3 has 16 residues. CDR3 DNA sequence: TGTGCCAGCAGTGAACATCCGGACAGGGTTAATTCACCCCTCCACTTT. Translated: CASSEHPDRVNSPLHF. Based on the CDR3 plus reference TRBV28 and TRBJ1-6, the full variable domain is DVKVTQSSRYLVKRTGEKVFLECVQDMDHENMFWYRQDPGLGLRLIYFSYDVKMKEKGDIPEGYSVSREKKERFSLILESASTNQTSMYLCASSEHPDRVNSPLHFGNGTRLTVT.

The chain employs TRBV6-2 or TRBV6-3 and TRBJ2-7; 10 bases line up with TRBD2. Looked up from germline, CDR1 is MNHEY and CDR2 is SVGEGT. This CDR3 has 17 amino acids. V dropped 0 bases and J dropped 1; count of bases not matched to a gene: 6. CDR3: CASSYSQREGSSYEQYF. In nucleotides, the CDR3 is TGTGCCAGCAGTTACTCCCAGCGGGAGGGCAGTTCCTACGAGCAGTACTTC.

This clone showed up just a few times. The rearrangement links TRBV12-3 or TRBV12-4 to TRBJ2-7; the match to TRBD1 covers 9 bases. The CDR3 loop spans 15 amino acids. Germline trimming cut 6 bases from V and 0 bases from J; bases unmatched to any gene: 6. CDR3 residues: CASRAGQGTSYEQYF. CDR3 nucleotide sequence: TGTGCCAGCAGGGCGGGACAGGGAACCTCCTACGAGCAGTACTTC.

The chain joins TRBV7-2 to TRBJ2-3; unclear D gene. The CDR3 is made up of 13 amino acids. Trimming pared 2 bases from V and 4 bases from J, leaving 7 bases between. Germline V CDR1 and CDR2: SGHTA, FQGNSA. The CDR3 is CASSLMVSDTQYF. The CDR3 DNA reads TGTGCCAGCAGCTTAATGGTTTCAGATACGCAGTATTTT. The full variable domain, completed using reference TRBV7-2 and TRBJ2-3, is GAGVSQSPSNKVTEKGKDVELRCDPISGHTALYWYRQSLGQGLEFLIYFQGNSAPDKSGLPSDRFSAERTGGSVSTLTIQRTQQEDSAVYLCASSLMVSDTQYFGPGTRLTVL.

Concerning this clone itself: This clone may be a read error of a much larger clone one base away. The CDR3 loop is CAWMVAGGGREPFF. CDR3 DNA: TGTGCCTGGATGGTAGCGGGAGGTGGTAGGGAGCCGTTTTTT. J is TRBJ2-2 and V is TRBV30; TRBD2 matches at 10 bases. CDR3 length equals 14 residues. The germline V gene has CDR1 GTSNPN and CDR2 SVGIG (reference sequence).